The T cell receptor (beta chain) under discussion was sequenced for a study of cytomegalovirus exposure and HLA in healthy donors (dated by TCRdb to the late 2010s). At the level of the whole study: An earlier analysis of 587 of the donors reported 276 Gb of sequence data and 95 million to 140 million unique TCR beta sequences obtained from about 179 million T cells. Along with the roughly 670-subject first cohort, a separate validation cohort of roughly 110 different subjects was used. Rather than using new phenotypic data, the later analysis identified candidate immune exposures from TCR beta sequences and from how often those sequences occurred across donors. In a later analysis, previously published TCR beta repertoires from 670 or so donors were re-analyzed and high-resolution HLA genotyping was added so that TCR occurrence patterns could be studied. Among around 400 genotyped donors of the cohort, an average of around 240,000 unique TCR beta nucleotide sequences were sequenced per donor, roughly a sixth of them non-productive. All discovery cohort repertoires had been generated using a single sequencing platform. Among the roughly 400 genotyped donors, 81% belonged to the genetic ancestry cluster associated with self-reported Caucasian donors. The aim of the study was to test whether cataloging public T cell receptors could identify signatures of past pathogen exposure. The study used immunosequencing to profile the T cell repertoires of around 600 subjects and linked those repertoires to cytomegalovirus serostatus. Alongside the repertoire data, information on donor age, sex, ethnicity and CMV serostatus was compiled. About 300 gigabases of sequencing data and approximately 80 million unique TCR sequences were included in an early release covering 550 to 800 HLA-typed donors. High-throughput TCR immunosequencing, statistical association of individual TCRs with disease status, and machine learning were combined to predict cytomegalovirus infection status. To decide whether each TCR beta V gene segment behaved as functional or pseudogenic, an earlier analysis of fewer than 750 of the donors relied on high-throughput TCR beta sequencing. HLA typing included class I and class II loci at four-digit resolution. Roughly five DR-DQ haplotypes were treated as single units for association and clustering because of strong linkage in the cohort. In a later genetic analysis, genome-wide SNP genotypes for about 55% of the roughly 700 donors were used, and that subset was treated as a discovery cohort. Typing coverage differed by locus: A, B, C, DRB1 and DQB1 were typed in about 629-640 donors, DQA1 in 500 to 550, DPA1 in over 600, and DPB1 in 450 to 480. The investigation overall reported the following: Cytomegalovirus status was reported to be diagnosed by the classifier with high specificity and sensitivity in both the original and validation cohorts. Because the 87-base-pair reads could not distinguish some IMGT-functional V segments, including TRBV6-2 and TRBV6-3, those segments were excluded. In a later analysis, TCR association rates were found to vary across HLA loci, with the most associated TCRs seen for DRB1 alleles and the fewest for HLA-C alleles. Several of the top co-occurrence clusters appeared to be linked to parvovirus B19, influenza, CMV and Epstein-Barr virus, according to a later analysis. Specific HLA alleles were associated with 15,000 to 20,000 TCR beta sequences at a false discovery rate of 0.05 in a later analysis. Compared with equally common non-associated chains, HLA-associated TCR beta chains in a later analysis were more clonally expanded and had lower generation probabilities. Strong co-occurrence of HLA alleles, especially DR and DQ, made assigning TCR associations to individual alleles difficult. A cluster of highly shared sequence variants was judged likely to represent a technical artifact of the sequencing pipeline. An earlier analysis of 587 of the donors showed that most TCR beta V segments appeared in productive rearrangements either about 90% or about 30% of the time, which broadly matched IMGT annotations. Only TCR beta chains were sequenced in this cohort, and the absence of alpha or paired-chain data limited detectable features. Across donors, most TCR sequences were observed very rarely, whereas some public TCRs were present in many individuals. Correlated functional status among segregating V segments might be attributable to linkage disequilibrium, but an unknown experimental factor could not be ruled out. The authors suggested that the approach could potentially be generalized to other disease states and immunological phenotypes. Most CMV-associated TCR beta chains appeared to be HLA-restricted in a later analysis, and the HLA associations seemed to be driven largely by CMV exposure. A further reported finding was that TCR beta sequences accurately predicted the HLA-A and HLA-B alleles for most subjects in the first cohort. The study gave a list of about 150 TCR beta chains associated with cytomegalovirus. Presence/absence analyses assumed roughly uniform sequencing depth across donors, an assumption that may not hold. Immune exposure information for the cohort was limited to CMV serostatus. A later genetic analysis associated a missense DCLRE1C variant with V-gene and J-gene trimming of TCR beta chains, and an independent cohort replicated the association. A few of the identified cytomegalovirus-associated TCR beta chains were confirmed in vitro to be specific for cytomegalovirus antigens. Over 15 rarely observed V segments, including chromosome 9 orphons, were excluded from the earlier analysis of almost 600 of the donors because counts were too low. According to a later genetic analysis, donors in an Asian-associated ancestry cluster had fewer N-insertions in productive TCRs than the approximately 700-donor mean. Because HLA typing was missing for some donors at each locus, association tests included only the typed subset.

Library prep was done by the immunoSEQ multiplex PCR assay. A mixture of 60 forward primers for TCR Vbeta segments and 13 reverse primers for TCR Jbeta segments was used in the multiplex PCR. Amplification of the CDR3 region of rearranged TCR beta genes was performed with a multiplex PCR assay on genomic DNA. The amplified TCR beta libraries were sequenced on the Illumina HiSeq System as 87-base-pair reads. The authors processed their data as follows. A later analysis counted tens of millions of unique TCR beta chains across the approximately 700 repertoires, and some 11 million of these chains were shared by at least two donors. To remove PCR and sequencing errors, raw reads were error-corrected and collapsed into unique sequences using a nearest-neighbor algorithm that merged closely related sequences. CDR3 sequences were aligned to IMGT reference sequences to assign V, D and J gene segments. Each retained sequence needed at least a six-nucleotide match to both a V gene segment and a J gene segment. Rearrangements were classified as productive when the CDR3 lacked stop codons and remained in frame with V and J, and all other rearrangements were classified as non-productive. Following IMGT convention, CDR3 was defined as the stretch from the second conserved V-encoded cysteine to the conserved J-encoded phenylalanine. The earlier analysis of 550 to 650 of the donors excluded any sequence lacking an unambiguous match to a single V gene segment. In an earlier analysis of approximately 610 of the donors, V segments were called functional above 56.7% productive rearrangements and were called segregating when the between-donor standard deviation exceeded 5%. A statistical classification framework was developed to diagnose cytomegalovirus status using the catalog of TCR beta chain sequences. A later analysis assigned V and J genes by comparing TCR nucleotide sequences with IMGT/GENE-DB human TR gene sequences. The TCRdist pipeline was used in a later analysis to assign CDR3 sequences and most-parsimonious VDJ recombination scenarios. A later analysis defined each TCR beta chain by its CDR3 amino acid sequence plus V-gene family, and excluded reads lacking a unique V-gene family. A later analysis removed 592 highly shared, low-generation-probability nucleotide sequences to deal with suspected cross-contamination and a sequencing artifact. A later analysis calculated a clonal expansion index for each public chain from normalized within-repertoire ranks of inferred template counts. In a later analysis, generation probabilities were computed with a VDJ recombination model fitted to out-of-frame rearrangements, and the resulting probabilities were checked against IGoR. In a later analysis, hypergeometric tests were used to score TCR-TCR, TCR-HLA and TCR-CMV co-occurrence, with a repertoire-size bias correction applied to TCR pairs. In a later analysis, false discovery rates were estimated by permuting HLA or CMV assignments 20 times. A later analysis grouped co-occurring TCRs with DBSCAN, adding TCRdist sequence similarity when clustering within HLA-allele-positive subsets. Repertoires with fewer than 30,000 or more than 120,000 public chains were left out of co-occurrence clustering, as were five repertoires with anomalous nucleotide sharing. TCRdb re-hosts the immuneACCESS table, in-frame sequences only. Its copies lack some clones; in the studies checked, an unresolved V gene accounts for under half of them, and the cause for the rest is not known. V, J and clone size are taken as reported in that table, and D and trimming were inferred from the DNA itself. This sample comprises about 160,000 clones, 78% of them detected only once. 3.1% of the sample comes from the top ten.

A remark on this clone: Its cognate antigen has yet to be identified. Within one base of it there is no much larger clone, and no base qualities were kept.

In total, roughly 670 healthy bone marrow donors made up the cohort. At the time of sampling, every cohort member was nominally healthy, though immune exposures that went unrecorded were likely present. The donor was CMV seronegative and was included in the group of 352 seronegative cohort members. A peripheral blood sample was collected from each donor, and TCR beta sequencing was performed on peripheral blood mononuclear cells. The Qiagen DNeasy Blood Extraction Kit was used to extract genomic DNA from the blood cell samples. Including cysteine and phenylalanine, the CDR3 has 13 amino acids. Solely the CDR3 DNA is kept, with 39 bases framed from the first base. The trim is 4 bases for V and 5 bases for J, with a gap of 9 bases between the germline ends. The germline V gene encodes CDR1 WNHNN and CDR2 SYGVQD (reference sequence).

Sequencing used PBMCs. This receptor was obtained from a woman in her thirties or forties in good health and CMV-seronegative. The chain links TRBV10-1 with TRBJ2-1; there is no confident call for the D gene. The base sequence is TGCGCCAGCAGTGCCGGCGGTAACAATGAGCAGTTCTTC. Translated, it gives CASSAGGNNEQFF.